This T cell receptor beta chain was sequenced for a study of CD8 T cells in ankylosing spondylitis. General observations from the study: Made up of fewer than 10 highly homologous variants, a TCR beta motif appeared characteristic of ankylosing spondylitis blood. Disease-associated clones were reportedly significantly overrepresented in matched ankylosing spondylitis synovial fluid. Relatively rare in peripheral blood, disease-linked clones were also CD8+.

This clonotype has more than one count but fewer than ten. Its antigen is still unknown. This CDR3 contains 13 residues. In germline, CDR1 is DFQATT, CDR2 SNEGSKA (reference sequence). Trimming cost V 1 base and J 7 bases, with 11 bases left between them. Preparation of TCR beta libraries was done by quantitative 5'-RACE with molecular barcodes. TCRdb recomputed calls from the 5' RACE reads with MiXCR, one row per CDR3 protein. In the table there are some 700,000 distinct CDR3 sequences, 15% to 20% of which are singletons. The V gene is TRBV20-1, the J gene TRBJ1-3; D uncertain. This receptor was taken from a male donor with ankylosing spondylitis. What was sequenced was blood, either unsorted or a sorted T cell fraction (not recorded which). The CDR3 sequence: CSARGAGGNTIYF. In DNA, the CDR3 is TGCAGTGCTAGAGGGGCAGGTGGGAACACCATATATTTT.